Given below is one TCR beta chain in context. At the DNA level, this CDR3 is encoded by other sequences in the same sample as well. Produced via immunoSEQ multiplex PCR; TCRdb's table is partial and in-frame only. Among 650,000 to 700,000 clones, less than 95% were seen once, and the ten largest hold about 34%. This specimen belongs to a study of shared clonotypes between healthy human individuals. Between the trimmed V and J ends, which lost 0 bases and 7 bases, there was a span of 10 bases. CDR1 LNHNV and CDR2 YYDKDF come from the germline V gene (reference sequence). CDR3 length equals 14 residues.

V usage is TRBV15 and J usage is TRBJ2-1; D remains unclear. The receptor's source is a man between 18 and 29 years old in good health. Some clones in this sample may be carry-over from other donors' samples. Input material: memory CD8+ T cells from PBMCs. Subset described: CD45RO+ cells pooled with CCR7-negative TemRA cells. CDR3 DNA sequence: TGTGCCACCAGCAGAGATCGGGCCGGGAATGAGCAGTTCTTC. Residues: CATSRDRAGNEQFF.